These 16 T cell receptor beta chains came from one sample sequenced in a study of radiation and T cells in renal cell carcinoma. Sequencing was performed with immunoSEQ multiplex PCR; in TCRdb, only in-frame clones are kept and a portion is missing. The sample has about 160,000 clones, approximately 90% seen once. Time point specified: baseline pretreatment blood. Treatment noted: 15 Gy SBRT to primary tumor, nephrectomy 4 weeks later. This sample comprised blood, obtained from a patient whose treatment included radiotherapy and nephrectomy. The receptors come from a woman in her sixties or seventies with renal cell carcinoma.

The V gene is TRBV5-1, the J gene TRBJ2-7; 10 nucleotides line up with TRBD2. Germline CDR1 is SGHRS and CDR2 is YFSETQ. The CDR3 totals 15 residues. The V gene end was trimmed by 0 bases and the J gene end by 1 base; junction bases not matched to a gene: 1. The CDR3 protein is CASSLELAGSYEQYF. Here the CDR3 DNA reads TGCGCCAGCAGCTTGGAACTAGCGGGGTCCTACGAGCAGTACTTC.

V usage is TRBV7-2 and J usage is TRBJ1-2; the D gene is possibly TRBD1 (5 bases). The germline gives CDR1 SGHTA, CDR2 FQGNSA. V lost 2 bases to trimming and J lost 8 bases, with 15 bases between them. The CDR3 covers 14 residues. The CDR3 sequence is CASSLMQGPGGYTF. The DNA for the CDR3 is TGTGCCAGCAGCTTAATGCAGGGACCCGGCGGCTACACCTTC.

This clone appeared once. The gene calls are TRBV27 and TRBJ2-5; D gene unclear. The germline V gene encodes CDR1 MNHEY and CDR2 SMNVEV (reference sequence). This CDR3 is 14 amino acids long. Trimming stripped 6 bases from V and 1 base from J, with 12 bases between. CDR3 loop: CASRRAGFQETQYF. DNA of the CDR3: TGTGCCAGCAGAAGGGCAGGCTTCCAAGAGACCCAGTACTTC.

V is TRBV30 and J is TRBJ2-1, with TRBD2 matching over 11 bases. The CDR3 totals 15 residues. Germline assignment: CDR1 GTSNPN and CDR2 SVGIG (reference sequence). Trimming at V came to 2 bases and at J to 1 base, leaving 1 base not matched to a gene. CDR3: CAWSIAGGSYNEQFF. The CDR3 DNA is TGTGCCTGGAGTATAGCGGGGGGGTCCTACAATGAGCAGTTCTTC. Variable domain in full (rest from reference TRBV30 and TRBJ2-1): SQTIHQWPATLVQPVGSPLSLECTVEGTSNPNLYWYRQAAGRGLQLLFYSVGIGQISSEVPQNLSASRPQDRQFILSSKKLLLSDSGFYLCAWSIAGGSYNEQFFGPGTRLTVL.

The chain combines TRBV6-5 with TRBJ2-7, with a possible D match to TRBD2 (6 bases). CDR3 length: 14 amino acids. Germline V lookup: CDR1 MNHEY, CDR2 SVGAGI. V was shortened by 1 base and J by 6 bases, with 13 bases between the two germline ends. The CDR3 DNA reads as TGTGCCAGCAGTTACTTCGGGGGTCGGGGCGAGCAGTACTTC. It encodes CASSYFGGRGEQYF.

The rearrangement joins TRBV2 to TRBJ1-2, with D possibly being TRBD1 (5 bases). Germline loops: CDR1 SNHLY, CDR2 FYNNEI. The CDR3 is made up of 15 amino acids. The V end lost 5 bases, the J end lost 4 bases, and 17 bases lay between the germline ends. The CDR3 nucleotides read TGTGCCAGCAGTATTAAGCAGGGCTCCGCCTATGGCTACACCTTC. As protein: CASSIKQGSAYGYTF. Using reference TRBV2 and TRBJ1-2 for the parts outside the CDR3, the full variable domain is EPEVTQTPSHQVTQMGQEVILRCVPISNHLYFYWYRQILGQKVEFLVSFYNNEISEKSEIFDDQFSVERPDGSNFTLKIRSTKLEDSAMYFCASSIKQGSAYGYTFGSGTRLTVV.

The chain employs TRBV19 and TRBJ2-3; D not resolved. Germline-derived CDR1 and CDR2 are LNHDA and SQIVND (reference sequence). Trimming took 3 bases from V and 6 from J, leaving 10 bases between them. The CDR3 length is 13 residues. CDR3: CASSMNFWDTQYF. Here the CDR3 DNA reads TGTGCCAGTAGTATGAACTTCTGGGATACGCAGTATTTT.

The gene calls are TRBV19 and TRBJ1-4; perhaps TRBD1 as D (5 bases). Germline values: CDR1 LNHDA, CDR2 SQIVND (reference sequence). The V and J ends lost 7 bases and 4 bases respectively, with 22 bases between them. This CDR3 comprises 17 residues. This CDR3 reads CASTPRGRLALNEKLFF. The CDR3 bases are TGTGCCAGTACCCCGAGGGGCAGGCTCGCACTTAATGAAAAACTGTTTTTT.

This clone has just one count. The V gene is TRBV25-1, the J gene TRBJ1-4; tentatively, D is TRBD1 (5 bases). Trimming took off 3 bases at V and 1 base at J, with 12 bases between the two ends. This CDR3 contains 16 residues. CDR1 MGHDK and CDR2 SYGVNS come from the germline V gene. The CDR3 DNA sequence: TGTGCCAGCAGTGAGGGAACGGGGGGAACTAATGAAAAACTGTTTTTT. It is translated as CASSEGTGGTNEKLFF.

The CDR3 DNA reads as TGTGCCTGGAGTACCACAGGGACGAATTCACCCCTCCACTTT. As protein: CAWSTTGTNSPLHF. The rearrangement joins TRBV30 to TRBJ1-6; TRBD1 might be the D (6 bases). Trimming took off 2 bases at V and 7 bases at J, with 12 bases between the two ends. The germline V gene encodes CDR1 GTSNPN and CDR2 SVGIG (reference sequence). The CDR3 length is 14 residues.

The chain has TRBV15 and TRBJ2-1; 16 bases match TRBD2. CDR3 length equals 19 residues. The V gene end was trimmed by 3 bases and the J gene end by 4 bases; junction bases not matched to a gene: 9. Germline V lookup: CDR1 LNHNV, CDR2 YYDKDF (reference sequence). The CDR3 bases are TGTGCCACCAGCAGTCCCGGGACTAGCGGGGGGGCAGCTTACAATGAGCAGTTCTTC. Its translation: CATSSPGTSGGAAYNEQFF.

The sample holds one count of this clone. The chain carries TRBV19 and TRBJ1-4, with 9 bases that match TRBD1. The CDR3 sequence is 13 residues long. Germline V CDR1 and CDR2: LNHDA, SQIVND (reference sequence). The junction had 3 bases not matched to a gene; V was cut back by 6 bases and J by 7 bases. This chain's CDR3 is CASRRTGAEKLFF. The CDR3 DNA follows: TGTGCCAGTAGAAGGACAGGGGCTGAAAAACTGTTTTTT.

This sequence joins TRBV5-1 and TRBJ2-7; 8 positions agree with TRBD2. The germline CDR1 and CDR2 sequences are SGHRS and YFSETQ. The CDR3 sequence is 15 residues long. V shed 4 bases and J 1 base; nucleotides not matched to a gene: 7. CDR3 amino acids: CASSRSGELSYEQYF. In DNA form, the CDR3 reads TGCGCCAGCAGCCGTAGCGGGGAGTTATCCTACGAGCAGTACTTC.

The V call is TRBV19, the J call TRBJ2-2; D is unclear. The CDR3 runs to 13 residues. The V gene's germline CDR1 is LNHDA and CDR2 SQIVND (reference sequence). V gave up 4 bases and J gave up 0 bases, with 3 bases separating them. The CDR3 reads CASSSTNTGELFF. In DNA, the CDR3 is TGTGCCAGTAGTAGTACGAACACCGGGGAGCTGTTTTTT.

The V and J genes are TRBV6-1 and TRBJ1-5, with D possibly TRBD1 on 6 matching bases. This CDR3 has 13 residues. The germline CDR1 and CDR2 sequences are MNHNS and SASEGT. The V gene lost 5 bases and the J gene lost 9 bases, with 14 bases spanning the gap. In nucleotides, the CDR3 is TGTGCCAGCAGTACAGGGCCCTTAGGGCCCCAGCATTTT. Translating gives CASSTGPLGPQHF.

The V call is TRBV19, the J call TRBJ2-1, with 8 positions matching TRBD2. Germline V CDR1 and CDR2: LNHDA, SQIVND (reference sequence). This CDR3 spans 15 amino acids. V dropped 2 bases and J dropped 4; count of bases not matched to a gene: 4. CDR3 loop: CASSIRSGGYNEQFF. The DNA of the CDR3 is TGTGCCAGTAGTATACGGAGCGGGGGTTACAATGAGCAGTTCTTC.